The present TCR beta chain was sequenced within a study of cytomegalovirus exposure and HLA in healthy donors. Study details: Previous work identified around 120 million unique TCR beta sequences from around 200 million T cells. Whole-study findings and limits: Sequencing artifact likely explains a cluster of highly shared sequence variants.

CDR3 length equals 15 residues. The V end was cut by 7 bases, the J end by 5 bases, with 17 bases between. CDR1 is WSHSY and CDR2 is SAAADI in the germline V gene. This clone appeared a few times. Its antigen remains unidentified. PCR was performed using 60 Vbeta and 13 Jbeta primers. Data came from immunoSEQ multiplex PCR; TCRdb stores just in-frame clones and leaves some out. The data show roughly 180,000 clones, roughly 10% seen once. The sequence was collected from a woman aged 30 to 39 in good health and CMV-seropositive. The specimen was PBMCs. The chain is built from TRBV10-2 and TRBJ2-2; tentatively, D is TRBD1 (7 bases). The CDR3 region is CASTPGDRGTGELFF. The CDR3 DNA reads TGCGCCAGCACCCCGGGGGACAGAGGAACCGGGGAGCTGTTTTTT.